Below, 4 T cell receptor beta chains from the same sample are listed, as sequenced in a study of identical twins. MiXCR was run by TCRdb on the 5' RACE reads, yielding one entry per CDR3 protein. The table has around 1.7 million distinct CDR3 sequences, roughly a third seen once. Material: cord blood. Receptor source: a newborn girl in good health.

This clonotype has only a few counts. The V call is TRBV24-1, the J call TRBJ1-4; 10 nucleotides agree with TRBD1. CDR3 length: 15 amino acids. The germline V gene encodes CDR1 KGHDR and CDR2 SFDVKD. V lost 4 bases to trimming and J lost 8 bases; unmatched junction nucleotides: 6. DNA of the CDR3: TGTGCCACCAGTGAGAGGACAGGGGGGCCCGAAAAACTGTTTTTT. This encodes CATSERTGGPEKLFF.

This clonotype was seen repeatedly, ten times or more. V is TRBV2 and J is TRBJ2-4, with D tentatively TRBD2 (5 bases). Germline V gene sequence: CDR1 SNHLY, CDR2 FYNNEI. Trimming took 6 bases from V and 1 from J, leaving 13 bases between them. This CDR3 has 15 amino acids. The CDR3 nucleotides are TGTGCCAGCAGCGCCCGAGGACTCGCCAAAAACATTCAGTACTTC. Translated: CASSARGLAKNIQYF.

The gene calls are TRBV6-2 or TRBV6-3 and TRBJ2-5, with D maybe TRBD2 (6 bases). The germline V gene encodes CDR1 MNHEY and CDR2 SVGEGT. The CDR3 contains 17 residues. The V end was cut by 5 bases, the J end by 2 bases, with 21 bases between. CDR3 loop: CASSPLTSYGRQETQYF. In DNA form, the CDR3 reads TGTGCCAGCAGTCCACTGACTAGTTACGGAAGACAAGAGACCCAGTACTTC.

A few counts support this clonotype. This chain connects TRBV18 to TRBJ2-2; 9 bases line up with TRBD2. CDR1 is KGHSH, CDR2 LQKENI, per germline. This CDR3 spans 16 amino acids. The ends lost 2 bases at V and 6 bases at J; junction bases unmatched: 7. Here the CDR3 reads CASSPFWTSVPGELFF. The CDR3 DNA reads TGTGCCAGCTCACCATTTTGGACTAGCGTTCCCGGGGAGCTGTTTTTT.